These T cell receptor beta chains were read from a single sample in a study of OX40 agonist ivuxolimab in advanced cancers. Repertoires were generated with immunoSEQ multiplex PCR, while TCRdb's copy carries only in-frame clones and drops some. The table lists fewer than 85,000 clones, around 82% of them singletons. Specimen: CD4+ or CD8+ T cells sorted from blood, collected in a trial of the OX40 agonist ivuxolimab. These receptors all come from an adult with an advanced solid tumor such as melanoma, head and neck, liver or kidney cancer. CDR3s include the opening cysteine and the closing phenylalanine or tryptophan. A D gene is named only where the DNA matches it firmly. Some rows mark clone size as missing; the rest say once, few, many or name a class of expanded clone.

v_gene	d_gene	abundance	j_gene	CDR3aa	CDR3nt
TRBV5-4	TRBD1	-	TRBJ1-2	CASNPGGTWSYTF	TGTGCCAGCAACCCAGGGGGCACCTGGAGCTACACCTTC
TRBV7-6	TRBD2	-	TRBJ2-3	CASSLGTTRTDTQYF	TGTGCCAGCAGCTTGGGGACTACACGCACAGATACGCAGTATTTT
TRBV28	-	-	TRBJ2-3	CASSLFPSGQYF	TGTGCCAGCAGTTTATTCCCTAGTGGGCAGTATTTT
TRBV7-3	-	few	TRBJ2-3	CASSLRGGSRADTQYF	TGTGCCAGCAGCTTGAGAGGGGGATCCCGGGCAGATACGCAGTATTTT
TRBV20-1	-	-	TRBJ2-3	CSARKRDTQYF	TGCAGTGCTAGAAAGAGAGATACGCAGTATTTT
TRBV29-1	-	-	TRBJ2-2	CSAKSTSTGELFF	TGCAGCGCGAAGTCTACGAGCACCGGGGAGCTGTTTTTT
TRBV7-2	-	-	TRBJ2-5	CASSPGSKQETQYF	TGTGCCAGCAGCCCAGGGTCGAAACAAGAGACCCAGTACTTC
TRBV13	TRBD1	-	TRBJ2-1	CASSARDRGRDEQFF	TGTGCCAGCAGCGCCCGGGACAGGGGGCGCGATGAGCAGTTCTTC
TRBV28	-	-	TRBJ1-5	CASSQANSNQPQHF	TGTGCCAGCAGTCAGGCGAATAGCAATCAGCCCCAGCATTTT
TRBV28	-	-	TRBJ2-7	CASSPGPLYEQYF	TGTGCCAGCAGTCCGGGGCCGTTGTACGAGCAGTACTTC
TRBV9	-	few	TRBJ1-6	CASSKQVSHSPLHF	TGTGCCAGCAGCAAACAGGTCAGTCATTCACCCCTCCACTTT
TRBV5-1	-	-	TRBJ2-6	CASSLDSWRTGANVLTF	TGCGCCAGCAGCTTGGACTCCTGGAGGACTGGGGCCAACGTCCTGACTTTC
TRBV5-1	-	-	TRBJ2-1	CASSLADSYNEQFF	TGCGCCAGCAGCTTAGCGGACTCCTACAATGAGCAGTTCTTC
TRBV10-3	-	-	TRBJ1-1	CAISVQGTNTEAFF	TGTGCCATCAGTGTTCAGGGGACGAACACTGAAGCTTTCTTT
TRBV20-1	TRBD2	-	TRBJ2-7	CSARGGFEQYF	TGCAGTGCTAGGGGGGGGTTCGAGCAGTACTTC
TRBV5-1	-	many	TRBJ2-2	CASSPQASNTGELFF	TGCGCCAGCAGCCCCCAAGCATCTAACACCGGGGAGCTGTTTTTT
TRBV5-1	TRBD2	-	TRBJ2-1	CASSPSGSNEQFF	TGCGCCAGCAGCCCTAGCGGGAGCAATGAGCAGTTCTTC
TRBV5-4	-	-	TRBJ2-5	CASSKDSGEETQYF	TGTGCCAGCAGCAAAGACTCTGGAGAAGAGACCCAGTACTTC
TRBV6-6	TRBD2	-	TRBJ2-5	CASSSTSGRSQETQYF	TGTGCCAGCAGTTCGACTAGCGGGAGGTCGCAAGAGACCCAGTACTTC
TRBV10-2	-	-	TRBJ2-3	CASNGGVTDTQYF	TGCGCCAGCAATGGGGGAGTAACGGATACGCAGTATTTT